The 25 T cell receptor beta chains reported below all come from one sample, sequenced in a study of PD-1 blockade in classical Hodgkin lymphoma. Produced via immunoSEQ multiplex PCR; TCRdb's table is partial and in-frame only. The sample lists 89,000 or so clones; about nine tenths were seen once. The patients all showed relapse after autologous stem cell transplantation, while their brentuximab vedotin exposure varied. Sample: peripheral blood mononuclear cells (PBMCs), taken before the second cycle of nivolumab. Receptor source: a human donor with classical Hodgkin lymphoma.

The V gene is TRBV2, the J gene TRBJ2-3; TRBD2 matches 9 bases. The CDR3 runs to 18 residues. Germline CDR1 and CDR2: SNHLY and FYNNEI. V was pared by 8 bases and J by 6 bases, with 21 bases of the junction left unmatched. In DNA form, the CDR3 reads TGTGCCAGCCACTTACCACGGAATCGGACTAGCGCTGGGGATACGCAGTATTTT. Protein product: CASHLPRNRTSAGDTQYF.

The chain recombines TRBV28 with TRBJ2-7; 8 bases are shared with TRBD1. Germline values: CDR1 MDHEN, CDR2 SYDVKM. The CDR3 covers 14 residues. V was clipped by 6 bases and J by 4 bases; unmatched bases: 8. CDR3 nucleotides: TGTGCCAGCAGGTCCCCAGGGGGCAAGTACGAGCAGTACTTC. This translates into CASRSPGGKYEQYF. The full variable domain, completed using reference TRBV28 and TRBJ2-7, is DVKVTQSSRYLVKRTGEKVFLECVQDMDHENMFWYRQDPGLGLRLIYFSYDVKMKEKGDIPEGYSVSREKKERFSLILESASTNQTSMYLCASRSPGGKYEQYFGPGTRLTVT.

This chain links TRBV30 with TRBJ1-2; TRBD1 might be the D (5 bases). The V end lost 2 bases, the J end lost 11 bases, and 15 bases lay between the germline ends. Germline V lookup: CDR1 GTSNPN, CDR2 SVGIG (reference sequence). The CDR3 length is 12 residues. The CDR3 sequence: CAWSSGTLRYTF. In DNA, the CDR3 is TGTGCCTGGAGTTCAGGGACTTTGCGATACACCTTC.

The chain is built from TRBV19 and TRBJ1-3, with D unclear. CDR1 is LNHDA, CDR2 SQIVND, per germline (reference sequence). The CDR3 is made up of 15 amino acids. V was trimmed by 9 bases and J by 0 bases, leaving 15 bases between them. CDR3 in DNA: TGTGCCAGCGAGCTAGGCGGAGGCTCTGGAAACACCATATATTTT. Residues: CASELGGGSGNTIYF.

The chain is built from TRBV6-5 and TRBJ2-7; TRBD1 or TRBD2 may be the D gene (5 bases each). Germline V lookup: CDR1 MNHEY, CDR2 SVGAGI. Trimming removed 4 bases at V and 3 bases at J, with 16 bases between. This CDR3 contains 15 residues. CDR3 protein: CASSFRNRDHYEQYF. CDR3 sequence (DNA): TGTGCCAGCAGTTTCCGCAACCGGGACCACTACGAGCAGTACTTC.

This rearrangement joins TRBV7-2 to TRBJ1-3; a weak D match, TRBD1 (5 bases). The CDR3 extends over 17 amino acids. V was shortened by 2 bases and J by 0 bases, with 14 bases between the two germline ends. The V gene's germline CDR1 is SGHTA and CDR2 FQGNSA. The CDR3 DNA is TGTGCCAGCAGCTTAAATCGAGCAGGGTTCTCTGGAAACACCATATATTTT. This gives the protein CASSLNRAGFSGNTIYF.

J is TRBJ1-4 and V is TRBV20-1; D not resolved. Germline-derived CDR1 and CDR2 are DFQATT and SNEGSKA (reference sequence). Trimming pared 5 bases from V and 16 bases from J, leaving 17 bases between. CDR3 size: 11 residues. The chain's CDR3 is CSAHDGFYQFF. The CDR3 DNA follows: TGCAGTGCTCACGACGGATTCTACCAGTTTTTT.

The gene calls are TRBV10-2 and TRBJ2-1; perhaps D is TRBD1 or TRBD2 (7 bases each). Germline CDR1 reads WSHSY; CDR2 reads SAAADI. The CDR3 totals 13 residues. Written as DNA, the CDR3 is TGCGCAGCCGGGGGGACAGTCTACAATGAGCAGTTCTTC. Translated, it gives CAAGGTVYNEQFF.

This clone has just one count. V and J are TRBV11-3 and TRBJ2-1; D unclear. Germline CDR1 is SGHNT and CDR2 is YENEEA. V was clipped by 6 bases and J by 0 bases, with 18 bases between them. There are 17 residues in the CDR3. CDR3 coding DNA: TGTGCCAGCAGTTGGGGTAGCTTAATGAGCTCCTACAATGAGCAGTTCTTC. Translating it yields CASSWGSLMSSYNEQFF.

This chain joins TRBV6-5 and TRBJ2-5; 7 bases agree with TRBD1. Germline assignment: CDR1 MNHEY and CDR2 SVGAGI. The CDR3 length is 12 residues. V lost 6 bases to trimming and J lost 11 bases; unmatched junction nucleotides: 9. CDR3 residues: CASSPGQKEQYF. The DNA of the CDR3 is TGTGCCAGCAGCCCGGGACAGAAAGAGCAGTACTTC.

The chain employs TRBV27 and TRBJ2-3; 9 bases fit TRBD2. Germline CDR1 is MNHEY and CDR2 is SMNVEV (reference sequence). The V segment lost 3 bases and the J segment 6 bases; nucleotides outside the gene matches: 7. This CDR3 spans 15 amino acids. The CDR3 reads CASSLGTSRADTQYF. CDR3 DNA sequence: TGTGCCAGCAGTTTGGGGACTAGCCGGGCGGATACGCAGTATTTT.

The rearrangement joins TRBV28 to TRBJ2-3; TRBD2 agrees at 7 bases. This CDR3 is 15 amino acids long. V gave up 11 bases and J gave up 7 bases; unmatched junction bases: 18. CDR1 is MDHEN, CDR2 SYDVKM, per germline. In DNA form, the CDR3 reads TGTGCCTTGTCGGACAACCGGGGGGTGACCCATACGCAGTATTTT. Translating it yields CALSDNRGVTHTQYF.

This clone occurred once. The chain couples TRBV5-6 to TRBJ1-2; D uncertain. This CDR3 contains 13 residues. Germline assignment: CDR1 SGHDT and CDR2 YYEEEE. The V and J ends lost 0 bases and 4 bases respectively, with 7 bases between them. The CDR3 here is CASSLAGSYGYTF. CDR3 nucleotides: TGTGCCAGCAGCTTGGCCGGCAGCTATGGCTACACCTTC.

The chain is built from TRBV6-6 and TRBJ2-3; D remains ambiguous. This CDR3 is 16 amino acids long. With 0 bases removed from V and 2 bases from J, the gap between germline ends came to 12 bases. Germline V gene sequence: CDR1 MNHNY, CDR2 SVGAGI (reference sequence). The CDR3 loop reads CASSYSSYSPTDTQYF. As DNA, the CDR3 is TGTGCCAGCAGTTACTCATCCTATTCTCCCACAGATACGCAGTATTTT.

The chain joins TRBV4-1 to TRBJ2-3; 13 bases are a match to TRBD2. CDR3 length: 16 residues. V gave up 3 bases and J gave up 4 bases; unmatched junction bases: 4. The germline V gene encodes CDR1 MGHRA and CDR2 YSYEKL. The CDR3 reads CASSQTSGRRADTQYF. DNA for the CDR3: TGCGCCAGCAGCCAGACTAGCGGGAGGAGGGCAGATACGCAGTATTTT.

CDR3 sequence: CASSYTTGPYTF. In nucleotides, the CDR3 is TGTGCCAGCAGTTACACGACAGGGCCCTACACCTTC. The chain carries TRBV6-5 and TRBJ1-2; 7 positions agree with TRBD1. Germline CDR1 MNHEY, CDR2 SVGAGI. J was trimmed by 10 bases and V by 2 bases; bases with no gene match: 4. CDR3 size: 12 residues.

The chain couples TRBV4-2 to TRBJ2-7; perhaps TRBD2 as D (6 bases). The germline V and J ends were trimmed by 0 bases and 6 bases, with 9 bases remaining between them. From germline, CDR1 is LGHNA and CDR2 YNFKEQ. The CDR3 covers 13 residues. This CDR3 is CASSQERRAEQYF. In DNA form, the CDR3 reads TGTGCCAGCAGCCAAGAGAGGAGGGCCGAGCAGTACTTC.

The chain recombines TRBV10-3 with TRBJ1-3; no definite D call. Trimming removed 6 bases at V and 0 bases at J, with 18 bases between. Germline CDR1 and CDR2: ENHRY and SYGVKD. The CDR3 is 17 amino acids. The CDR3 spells CAIRAEVGSSSGNTIYF. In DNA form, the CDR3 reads TGTGCCATCAGAGCGGAAGTTGGCTCGAGCTCTGGAAACACCATATATTTT.

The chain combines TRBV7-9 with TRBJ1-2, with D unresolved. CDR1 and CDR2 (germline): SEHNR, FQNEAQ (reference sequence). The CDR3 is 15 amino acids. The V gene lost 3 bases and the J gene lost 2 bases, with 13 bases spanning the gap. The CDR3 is CASSFEGRQNYGYTF. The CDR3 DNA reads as TGTGCCAGCAGCTTCGAGGGTAGGCAGAACTATGGCTACACCTTC.

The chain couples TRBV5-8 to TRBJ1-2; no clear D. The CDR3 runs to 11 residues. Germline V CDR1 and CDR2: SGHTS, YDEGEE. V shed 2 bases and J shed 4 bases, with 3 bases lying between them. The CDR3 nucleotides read TGTGCCAGCAGCTTCGTCTATGGCTACACCTTC. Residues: CASSFVYGYTF. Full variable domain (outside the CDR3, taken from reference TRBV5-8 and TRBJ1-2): EAGVTQSPTHLIKTRGQQATLRCSPISGHTSVYWYQQALGLGLQFLLWYDEGEERNRGNFPPRFSGRQFPNYSSELNVNALELEDSALYLCASSFVYGYTFGSGTRLTVV.

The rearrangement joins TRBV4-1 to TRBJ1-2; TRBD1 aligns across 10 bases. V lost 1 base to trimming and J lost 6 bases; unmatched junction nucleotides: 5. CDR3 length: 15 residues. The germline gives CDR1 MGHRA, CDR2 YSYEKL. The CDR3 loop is CASSQGQGADDGYTF. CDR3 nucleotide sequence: TGCGCCAGCAGCCAAGGACAGGGGGCGGACGATGGCTACACCTTC.

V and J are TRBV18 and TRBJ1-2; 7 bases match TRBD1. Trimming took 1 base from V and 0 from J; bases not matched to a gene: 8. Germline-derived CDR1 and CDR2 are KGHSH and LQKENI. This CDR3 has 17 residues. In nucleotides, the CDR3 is TGTGCCAGCTCACCACTGGGACAGACAACAACTAACTATGGCTACACCTTC. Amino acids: CASSPLGQTTTNYGYTF.

The CDR3 region has the DNA TGCAGCGTCGACGGGACTAGCGGGGGTACCACAGATACGCAGTATTTT. Residues: CSVDGTSGGTTDTQYF. The chain recombines TRBV29-1 with TRBJ2-3; 14 nucleotides match TRBD2. V lost 6 bases, J lost 2 bases, and 7 bases stayed unmatched. This CDR3 spans 16 amino acids. The germline V gene encodes CDR1 SQVTM and CDR2 ANQGSEA.

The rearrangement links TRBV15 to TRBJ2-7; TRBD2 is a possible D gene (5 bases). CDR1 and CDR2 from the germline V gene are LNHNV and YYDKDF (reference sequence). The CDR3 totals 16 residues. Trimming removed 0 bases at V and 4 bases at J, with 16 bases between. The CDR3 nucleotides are TGTGCCACCAGCAGAGATCGAACAGTGGAGGTTTACGAGCAGTACTTC. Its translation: CATSRDRTVEVYEQYF.

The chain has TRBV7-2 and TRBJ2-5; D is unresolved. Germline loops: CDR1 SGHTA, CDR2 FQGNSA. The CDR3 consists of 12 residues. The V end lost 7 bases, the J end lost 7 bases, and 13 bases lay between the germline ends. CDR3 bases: TGTGCCAGCACGAGGACGGGTAGGACCCAGTACTTC. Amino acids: CASTRTGRTQYF.